This record concerns one T cell receptor beta chain sequence. The sample originates from a study of blood T cell repertoires in COVID-19. Study details: Both acute and convalescent COVID-19 samples were obtained from the United States, Italy and Spain. In each case, the material was cDNA or gDNA derived from T cells, B-cell-depleted T cells, or PBMCs.

Per the study methods: Reference gene primer amplification gave estimated nucleated cell counts. The data were produced by immunoSEQ multiplex PCR, yet TCRdb's version contains in-frame clones alone and is incomplete. That table supplies the V and J calls and clone size; D and trimming were determined from the DNA. The table shows around 84,000 clones, with 70% to 90% occurring only once. The sample comprised peripheral blood. This clonotype was sampled from a man aged 45 to 65 with active COVID-19.

CDR3 sequence reads: CASSLDQASGGRGELFF. CDR3 bases: TGTGCCAGCAGCTTAGACCAGGCTAGCGGGGGCCGTGGGGAGCTGTTTTTT. The chain is built from TRBV7-2 and TRBJ2-2, with 10 bases identical to TRBD2. The CDR3 totals 17 residues. Germline V gene lookup returns CDR1 SGHTA and CDR2 FQGNSA. J lost 8 bases, V lost 1 base, and 10 bases had no gene match.